The 8 T cell receptor beta chains below come from one sample, sequenced in a study of neurological immune-mediated disorders. TCRdb reprocessed the 5' RACE reads with MiXCR, giving one entry per CDR3 protein. Among 25,000 to 30,000 distinct CDR3 sequences listed, about 7% were seen once. Sequencing was performed on PBMCs. The receptors derive from a woman aged 45-59 years in good health.

This clonotype has ten or more counts. This chain joins TRBV5-1 and TRBJ2-3; the D is unclear. Per germline, CDR1 SGHRS and CDR2 YFSETQ. Trimming cost V 1 base and J 0 bases, with 0 bases left between them. The CDR3 is 12 amino acids. CDR3 sequence (DNA): TGCGCCAGCAGCTTGAGCACAGATACGCAGTATTTT. Translating gives CASSLSTDTQYF.

This clonotype was counted at least ten times. V gene TRBV12-3 or TRBV12-4 combines with J gene TRBJ2-3; TRBD1 might be the D (6 bases). V was cut by 5 bases and J by 1 base, with 13 bases left in between. CDR3 length: 15 amino acids. The CDR3 bases are TGTGCCAGCAGTAGCCGGGACACCCGCACAGATACGCAGTATTTT. It specifies CASSSRDTRTDTQYF.

This clonotype was seen ten or more times. The V call is TRBV9, the J call TRBJ2-7, with 7 nucleotides matching TRBD1. V lost 5 bases, J lost 6 bases, and 8 bases stayed unmatched. The CDR3 sequence is 13 residues long. The V gene's germline CDR1 is SGDLS and CDR2 YYNGEE. The CDR3 loop is CASSPTTGREQYF. For the CDR3, the DNA is TGTGCCAGCAGTCCTACGACAGGGCGCGAGCAGTACTTC.

This clonotype has ten or more counts. The V and J genes are TRBV29-1 and TRBJ2-7, with TRBD1 as a possible D gene (5 bases). The germline V gene encodes CDR1 SQVTM and CDR2 ANQGSEA. The CDR3 sequence is 15 residues long. With 4 bases removed from V and 4 bases from J, the gap between germline ends came to 20 bases. CDR3 loop: CSVAAGLINPYEQYF. CDR3 in DNA: TGCAGCGTTGCGGCAGGGTTAATCAACCCTTACGAGCAGTACTTC.

The genes are TRBV5-5 and TRBJ2-3, with D tentatively TRBD2 (5 bases). Trimming shortened V by 3 bases and J by 5 bases, and 16 bases separated the two germline ends. This CDR3 has 15 amino acids. CDR1 SGHKS and CDR2 YYEKEE come from the germline V gene (reference sequence). The CDR3 region is CASSSLGNSLDTQYF. The CDR3 nucleotides are TGTGCCAGCAGCTCCCTCGGGAACTCCCTAGATACGCAGTATTTT.

V is TRBV2 and J is TRBJ2-2; D may be TRBD1 or TRBD2 (5 bases each). This CDR3 has 14 residues. The V gene's germline CDR1 is SNHLY and CDR2 FYNNEI. Deletions cut 7 bases from V and 5 bases from J, with 14 bases between. The CDR3 coding sequence is TGTGCCAGCAACCGGGACCCGAGGACCGGGGAGCTGTTTTTT. Translating it yields CASNRDPRTGELFF.

This clonotype was seen repeatedly, ten times or more. This chain links TRBV10-3 with TRBJ1-2; a weak D match, TRBD1 (5 bases). There are 13 residues in the CDR3. Per germline, CDR1 ENHRY and CDR2 SYGVKD. V dropped 0 bases and J dropped 6 bases, with 8 bases sitting between them. The CDR3, as DNA: TGTGCCATCAGTGAGTCTACAGGAGATGGCTACACCTTC. Amino acid sequence: CAISESTGDGYTF.

This clonotype was found many times. The gene calls are TRBV20-1 and TRBJ2-1, with D possibly TRBD2 on 5 matching bases. This CDR3 is built from 13 residues. The germline V gene has CDR1 DFQATT and CDR2 SNEGSKA (reference sequence). Trimming removed 3 bases from V and 6 bases from J, with 12 bases in between. CDR3 nucleotides: TGCAGTGCTAGTGGAGGTCAGGTCAATGAGCAGTTCTTC. Protein sequence: CSASGGQVNEQFF.